A single sample is the source of the 31 T cell receptor beta chains below, sequenced in a study of cytomegalovirus exposure and HLA in healthy donors. Only in-frame clones appear in the TCRdb table, and some are missing; sequencing was by immunoSEQ multiplex PCR. The data contain about 130,000 clones, approximately 95% of them singletons. The specimen sequenced was PBMCs. These receptors originate from a man between 18 and 29 years old in good health and CMV-seronegative.

V gene TRBV5-6 combines with J gene TRBJ2-1; the D is unclear. Trimming cost V 6 bases and J 4 bases, with 5 bases left between them. This CDR3 spans 11 amino acids. Germline CDR1 is SGHDT and CDR2 is YYEEEE. CDR3 sequence: CASTSYNEQFF. CDR3 DNA sequence: TGTGCCAGCACCTCGTACAATGAGCAGTTCTTC.

The chain recombines TRBV2 with TRBJ2-1; 12 bases agree with TRBD2. The CDR3 consists of 15 residues. Germline-derived CDR1 and CDR2 are SNHLY and FYNNEI. With V trimmed by 6 bases and J by 15 bases, 15 bases remained unmatched. This CDR3 is CASSPLAGGPDGLFF. The CDR3 bases are TGTGCCAGCAGCCCCCTAGCGGGAGGGCCTGATGGGTTGTTCTTC.

The rearrangement uses TRBV19 and TRBJ2-7; a possible D gene is TRBD2 (5 bases). CDR1 and CDR2 from the germline V gene are LNHDA and SQIVND (reference sequence). Trimming took 5 bases from V and 3 from J, leaving 11 bases between them. This CDR3 contains 13 residues. CDR3 amino acids: CASSDRGFYEQYF. The CDR3 DNA follows: TGTGCCAGTAGTGACCGGGGATTCTACGAGCAGTACTTC.

This clone appeared a single time. The chain links TRBV12-5 to TRBJ1-5; unclear D gene. The germline V gene encodes CDR1 LGHNT and CDR2 FRNRAP. The CDR3 consists of 13 residues. Between the trimmed V and J ends, which lost 2 bases and 11 bases, there was a span of 13 bases. CDR3 in amino acids: CASGLSGEEAQHF. For the CDR3, the DNA is TGTGCTAGTGGTTTGTCAGGAGAGGAGGCCCAGCATTTT.

The genes are TRBV28 and TRBJ2-7; 9 bases fit TRBD2. Per the germline V gene, CDR1 is MDHEN and CDR2 is SYDVKM. V dropped 1 base and J dropped 5; count of bases not matched to a gene: 9. The CDR3 is 16 amino acids. The CDR3 is CASSLSRAGGYDEQYF. DNA of the CDR3: TGTGCCAGCAGTTTATCCCGGGCGGGAGGGTACGACGAGCAGTACTTC.

The chain links TRBV30 to TRBJ1-4; D remains unclear. The CDR3 has 14 residues. Trimming removed 4 bases from V and 7 bases from J, with 16 bases in between. Germline CDR1 reads GTSNPN; CDR2 reads SVGIG (reference sequence). The CDR3 reads CAWTQGMGGEKLFF. The CDR3 DNA reads as TGTGCCTGGACCCAAGGGATGGGAGGTGAAAAACTGTTTTTT.

The chain employs TRBV28 and TRBJ2-4; possibly TRBD2 for D (6 bases). The CDR3 is made up of 16 amino acids. Germline loops: CDR1 MDHEN, CDR2 SYDVKM. The V end lost 5 bases, the J end lost 0 bases, and 14 bases lay between the germline ends. CDR3 loop: CASSTGSGLAKNIQYF. The DNA for the CDR3 is TGTGCCAGCAGTACTGGTAGCGGCCTAGCCAAAAACATTCAGTACTTC.

The V and J genes are TRBV13 and TRBJ2-2; possible D gene TRBD1, 5 bases. Germline lookup yields CDR1 PRHDT and CDR2 FYEKMQ (reference sequence). Trimming removed 5 bases at V and 5 bases at J, with 21 bases between. The CDR3 length is 17 residues. In nucleotides, the CDR3 is TGTGCCAGCAGCCCCCCAACAGGACCGTTTGAGACCGGGGAGCTGTTTTTT. It encodes CASSPPTGPFETGELFF.

The chain recombines TRBV19 with TRBJ2-7; the match to TRBD2 covers 7 bases. Germline V gives CDR1 LNHDA, CDR2 SQIVND (reference sequence). The junction had 4 bases not matched to a gene; V was cut back by 0 bases and J by 5 bases. The CDR3 sequence is 14 residues long. CDR3 nucleotides: TGTGCCAGTAGTATAGATGGAACTAGCGACGAGCAGTACTTC. It codes for CASSIDGTSDEQYF.

This chain links TRBV29-1 with TRBJ1-2, with D possibly matching TRBD1 (6 bases). CDR1 and CDR2 (germline): SQVTM, ANQGSEA. The CDR3 sequence is 14 residues long. V was trimmed by 0 bases and J by 8 bases, leaving 16 bases between them. The CDR3 bases are TGCAGCGTTGAAGATCTTGCGGGGGCGGAAGGCTACACCTTC. Translated: CSVEDLAGAEGYTF. The whole variable domain, remainder taken from reference TRBV29-1 and TRBJ1-2, is SAVISQKPSRDICQRGTSLTIQCQVDSQVTMMFWYRQQPGQSLTLIATANQGSEATYESGFVIDKFPISRPNLTFSTLTVSNMSPEDSSIYLCSVEDLAGAEGYTFGSGTRLTVV.

This clone has a single count. The chain recombines TRBV7-9 with TRBJ2-4; 8 bases align to TRBD2. V was pared by 4 bases and J by 5 bases, with 7 bases of the junction left unmatched. This CDR3 region has 15 residues. Germline V gives CDR1 SEHNR, CDR2 FQNEAQ (reference sequence). The CDR3 bases are TGTGCCAGCAGCTCCCCGGGGGGGCGGGAAAACATTCAGTACTTC. It translates to CASSSPGGRENIQYF.

This clone showed up just once. The chain joins TRBV6-5 to TRBJ2-1, with a weak D call TRBD2 (6 bases). Trimming stripped 7 bases from V and 1 base from J, with 14 bases between. Germline CDR1 is MNHEY and CDR2 is SVGAGI. The CDR3 sequence is 15 residues long. CDR3 sequence: CASTLYGGSYNEQFF. For the CDR3, the DNA is TGTGCCAGCACCCTTTACGGGGGATCCTACAATGAGCAGTTCTTC.

The chain is built from TRBV10-3 and TRBJ2-1, with 7 bases that match TRBD1. This CDR3 spans 13 amino acids. With V trimmed by 8 bases and J by 7 bases, 8 bases remained unmatched. Germline V gene lookup returns CDR1 ENHRY and CDR2 SYGVKD. The CDR3 DNA sequence: TGTGCCATCGGACAGGATCAGGTAAATGAGCAGTTCTTC. This encodes CAIGQDQVNEQFF.

The V call is TRBV27, the J call TRBJ2-2; 13 bases agree with TRBD2. The CDR3 consists of 19 residues. The J segment lost 0 bases and the V segment lost 6 bases, leaving 10 bases of the junction unmatched. In germline, CDR1 is MNHEY, CDR2 SMNVEV (reference sequence). The DNA of the CDR3 is TGTGCCAGCAGACCCCATGGGACTAGCGGGGCAGCGAACACCGGGGAGCTGTTTTTT. This codes for CASRPHGTSGAANTGELFF.

The V and J genes are TRBV12-2 and TRBJ1-1; TRBD1 is the table's D call, not checked against the DNA. TRBV12-2 is a pseudogene locus. The CDR3 loop spans 13 amino acids. The CDR3 DNA reads TGTGCAAGTCGCTCCGGACAGGCCTATGAAGCTTTCTTT. Translated: CASRSGQAYEAFF.

The J gene is TRBJ1-5, the V gene TRBV6-1; 7 nucleotides align to TRBD1. With 10 bases clipped from V and 4 bases from J, the junction kept 13 bases outside the gene matches. Per the germline V gene, CDR1 is MNHNS and CDR2 is SASEGT. The CDR3 extends over 15 amino acids. This chain's CDR3 is CATTRQGAVNQPQHF. In nucleotides, the CDR3 is TGTGCCACCACAAGACAGGGAGCGGTGAATCAGCCCCAGCATTTT.

The genes are TRBV28 and TRBJ1-1; a possible D gene is TRBD1 (6 bases). Per germline, CDR1 MDHEN and CDR2 SYDVKM. V gave up 7 bases and J gave up 4 bases, with 19 bases separating them. The CDR3 has 15 amino acids. The CDR3 loop is CASTEHRASGTEAFF. CDR3 nucleotide sequence: TGTGCCAGCACCGAACACAGGGCGAGCGGCACTGAAGCTTTCTTT.

The chain links TRBV19 to TRBJ1-3; D may be TRBD1 (6 bases). Germline V gene sequence: CDR1 LNHDA, CDR2 SQIVND (reference sequence). V gave up 6 bases and J gave up 0 bases, with 12 bases separating them. The CDR3 totals 15 residues. As DNA, the CDR3 is TGTGCCAGTAGGCCTACAGGGATCTCTGGAAACACCATATATTTT. It translates to CASRPTGISGNTIYF.

The chain carries TRBV9 and TRBJ1-1, with D possibly TRBD1 on 6 matching bases. CDR1 is SGDLS and CDR2 is YYNGEE in the germline V gene. Between the trimmed V and J ends, which lost 2 bases and 3 bases, there was a span of 17 bases. The CDR3 contains 16 residues. Here the CDR3 DNA reads TGTGCCAGCAGCGTCACAGGGCTTCTTGGGGACACTGAAGCTTTCTTT. This gives the protein CASSVTGLLGDTEAFF.

J is TRBJ2-7 and V is TRBV28; 7 positions agree with TRBD2. This CDR3 is built from 12 residues. Per germline, CDR1 MDHEN and CDR2 SYDVKM. The CDR3 here is CASLGGTYEQYF. In DNA, the CDR3 is TGTGCAAGCTTGGGGGGGACCTACGAGCAGTACTTC.

J is TRBJ2-1 and V is TRBV9, with D maybe TRBD1 (6 bases). This CDR3 is built from 15 residues. Germline lookup yields CDR1 SGDLS and CDR2 YYNGEE. Trimming pared 0 bases from V and 4 bases from J, leaving 11 bases between. CDR3 loop: CASSVGQDGYNEQFF. CDR3 bases: TGTGCCAGCAGCGTAGGACAGGACGGTTACAATGAGCAGTTCTTC.

The J gene is TRBJ1-3, the V gene TRBV6-1, with TRBD1 matching over 7 bases. With 7 bases clipped from V and 4 bases from J, the junction kept 10 bases outside the gene matches. CDR1 is MNHNS, CDR2 SASEGT, per germline. The CDR3 runs to 15 residues. CDR3 bases: TGTGCCAGCACCTTCCTACCGGGACAGGGAAACACCATATATTTT. Translating it yields CASTFLPGQGNTIYF.

The rearrangement uses TRBV19 and TRBJ1-1; 7 nucleotides match TRBD1. J was trimmed by 1 base and V by 3 bases; bases with no gene match: 2. The CDR3 extends over 14 amino acids. The germline gives CDR1 LNHDA, CDR2 SQIVND (reference sequence). CDR3 nucleotides: TGTGCCAGTAGTATTGGGACAGCGAACACTGAAGCTTTCTTT. It specifies CASSIGTANTEAFF.

The chain recombines TRBV4-3 with TRBJ2-1; 9 bases align to TRBD2. Germline trimming cut 1 base from V and 2 bases from J; bases unmatched to any gene: 6. The CDR3 is 17 residues long. Germline V gene data show CDR1 as LGHNA and CDR2 as YSLEER. CDR3 nucleotides: TGCGCCAGCAGCCAAGTGCCAGCGGGAGGCCCCTACAATGAGCAGTTCTTC. It encodes CASSQVPAGGPYNEQFF.

The CDR3 region is CASSLDPREGRGTEAFF. The CDR3, as DNA: TGTGCCAGCAGCTTAGATCCCAGGGAAGGGCGAGGCACTGAAGCTTTCTTT. This chain links TRBV11-3 with TRBJ1-1; TRBD1 might be the D (5 bases). Germline V lookup: CDR1 SGHNT, CDR2 YENEEA. The CDR3 extends over 17 amino acids. V dropped 0 bases and J dropped 4 bases, with 18 bases sitting between them.

The genes are TRBV9 and TRBJ2-1; 10 nucleotides match TRBD2. The CDR3 is made up of 16 amino acids. The junction had 7 bases not matched to a gene; V was cut back by 4 bases and J by 3 bases. The germline gives CDR1 SGDLS, CDR2 YYNGEE. CDR3 residues: CASSTLAGSLYNEQFF. The CDR3 DNA is TGTGCCAGCAGCACACTAGCGGGGTCCCTCTACAATGAGCAGTTCTTC.

V is TRBV2 and J is TRBJ2-7, with D possibly TRBD2 on 6 matching bases. The V and J ends lost 6 bases and 0 bases respectively, with 12 bases between them. Per the germline V gene, CDR1 is SNHLY and CDR2 is FYNNEI. The CDR3 has 14 residues. The CDR3 DNA reads TGTGCCAGCAGCCTAGCGTGGAGCTCCTACGAGCAGTACTTC. Protein product: CASSLAWSSYEQYF.

This chain links TRBV15 with TRBJ2-7; D may be TRBD2 (6 bases). With 1 base removed from V and 5 bases from J, the gap between germline ends came to 18 bases. This CDR3 comprises 16 residues. Germline assignment: CDR1 LNHNV and CDR2 YYDKDF (reference sequence). The CDR3 region is CATSRGFLEGSHEQYF. The CDR3, as DNA: TGTGCCACCAGCAGAGGGTTCCTGGAGGGTTCCCACGAGCAGTACTTC.

J is TRBJ2-5 and V is TRBV4-1; tentative D call: TRBD1 (5 bases). The CDR3 spans 17 residues. The germline V and J ends were trimmed by 1 base and 6 bases, with 21 bases remaining between them. Germline values: CDR1 MGHRA, CDR2 YSYEKL. The CDR3 protein is CASSQGTRRTREKTQYF. The CDR3 coding sequence is TGCGCCAGCAGCCAAGGGACGAGGCGGACACGAGAGAAGACCCAGTACTTC.

The chain employs TRBV9 and TRBJ2-7; D perhaps matches TRBD2 (5 bases). In germline, CDR1 is SGDLS, CDR2 YYNGEE. The CDR3 runs to 15 residues. Trimming shortened V by 0 bases and J by 4 bases, and 14 bases separated the two germline ends. The CDR3 loop is CASSVAVGATYEQYF. DNA of the CDR3: TGTGCCAGCAGCGTAGCTGTGGGAGCCACGTACGAGCAGTACTTC.

The rearrangement joins TRBV11-3 to TRBJ2-7; 7 bases align to TRBD2. V gave up 5 bases and J gave up 5 bases; unmatched junction bases: 6. The CDR3 runs to 13 residues. The V gene's germline CDR1 is SGHNT and CDR2 YENEEA. DNA of the CDR3: TGTGCCAGCAGCCCGGGGGGTGCCAACGAGCAGTACTTC. Its protein is CASSPGGANEQYF.